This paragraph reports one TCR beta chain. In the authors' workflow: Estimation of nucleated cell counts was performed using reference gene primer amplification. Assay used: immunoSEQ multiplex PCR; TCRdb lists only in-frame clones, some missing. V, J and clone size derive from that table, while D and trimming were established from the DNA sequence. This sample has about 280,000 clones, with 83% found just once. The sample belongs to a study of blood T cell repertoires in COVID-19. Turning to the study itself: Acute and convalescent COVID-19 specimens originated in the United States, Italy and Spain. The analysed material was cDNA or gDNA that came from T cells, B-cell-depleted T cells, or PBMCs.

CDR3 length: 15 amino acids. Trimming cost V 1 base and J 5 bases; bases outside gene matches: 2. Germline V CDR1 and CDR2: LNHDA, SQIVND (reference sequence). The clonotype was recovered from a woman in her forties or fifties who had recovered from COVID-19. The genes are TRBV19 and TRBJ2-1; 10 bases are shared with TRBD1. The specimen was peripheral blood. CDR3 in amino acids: CASSIGGQGNNEQFF. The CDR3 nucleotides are TGTGCCAGTAGTATAGGGGGACAGGGGAACAATGAGCAGTTCTTC.